This TCR beta chain stems from a study of cytomegalovirus exposure and HLA in healthy donors (dated by TCRdb to the late 2010s). For context, the study as a whole: In an earlier analysis of some 610 of the donors, 276 Gb of sequence data and 90 million to 120 million unique TCR beta sequences from 180 million or so T cells were reported. Several DR-DQ haplotypes were treated as single units for association and clustering because of strong linkage in the cohort. A later genetic analysis took genome-wide SNP genotypes for 398 of the 666 donors and used that subset as a discovery cohort. The study combined high-throughput TCR immunosequencing, statistical association of individual TCRs with disease status, and machine learning to predict cytomegalovirus infection status. To decide whether each TCR beta V gene segment behaved as functional or pseudogenic, an earlier analysis of fewer than 750 of the donors relied on high-throughput TCR beta sequencing. Across some 400 genotyped donors of the cohort, an average of approximately 220,000 unique TCR beta nucleotide sequences per donor were sequenced, and around 19% of those sequences were non-productive. Of the roughly 390 genotyped donors, about 84% fell in the genetic ancestry cluster associated with self-reported Caucasian donors. To study patterns of TCR occurrence, a later analysis re-analyzed previously published TCR beta repertoires from 650 to 750 donors and added high-resolution HLA genotyping. An early release covering roughly 640 HLA-typed donors comprised about 300 gigabases of sequencing data and around 85 million unique TCR sequences. All discovery cohort repertoires had been generated on a single sequencing platform. Alongside the repertoire data, information on donor age, sex, ethnicity and CMV serostatus was compiled. The study aimed to test whether cataloging public T cell receptors could reveal signatures of past pathogen exposure. The later analysis used no new phenotypic data to find candidate immune exposures, relying instead on TCR beta sequences and their occurrence across donors. In addition to the first cohort of several hundred subjects, a separate validation cohort of 130 or so different subjects was used. The study profiled the T cell repertoires of around 700 subjects by immunosequencing and related them to cytomegalovirus serostatus. The number of typed donors differed by locus: about 629-640 for A, B, C, DRB1 and DQB1; some 540 for DQA1; around 610 for DPA1; and some 470 for DPB1. HLA typing covered class I and class II loci at four-digit resolution.

In total, approximately 610 healthy bone marrow donors made up the cohort. All cohort members were sampled while nominally healthy, although unrecorded immune exposures were likely present. The donor was CMV seronegative and belonged to the group of 350 to 400 seronegative cohort members. A peripheral blood sample was collected from each donor, and TCR beta sequencing was performed on peripheral blood mononuclear cells. Genomic DNA extraction from the blood cell samples was performed with the Qiagen DNeasy Blood Extraction Kit. Library creation used the immunoSEQ multiplex PCR assay. For the multiplex PCR, a mixture combining 60 forward primers for TCR Vbeta segments and 13 reverse primers for TCR Jbeta segments was used. The CDR3 region of rearranged TCR beta genes was amplified from genomic DNA by a multiplex PCR assay. The Illumina HiSeq System was used to sequence the amplified TCR beta libraries as 87-base-pair reads. On the study's bioinformatics: In a later analysis, tens of millions of unique TCR beta chains were counted across the 500 to 850 repertoires, and roughly 10 million of these chains were shared by at least two donors. A nearest-neighbor algorithm error-corrected the raw reads and collapsed the reads into unique sequences, merging closely related sequences to remove PCR and sequencing errors. To assign V, D and J gene segments, CDR3 sequences were aligned to IMGT reference sequences. For a sequence to be retained, a match of at least six nucleotides to both a V gene segment and a J gene segment was required. Rearrangements were called productive when the CDR3 lacked stop codons and stayed in frame with V and J; all others were non-productive. CDR3 was defined by IMGT convention, running from the second conserved V-encoded cysteine to the conserved J-encoded phenylalanine. Sequences without an unambiguous match to a single V gene segment were excluded from the earlier analysis of about 600 of the donors. In an earlier analysis of 450 to 700 of the donors, V segments were called functional above 56.7% productive rearrangements and were called segregating when the between-donor standard deviation exceeded 5%. To diagnose cytomegalovirus status from the catalog of TCR beta chain sequences, a statistical classification framework was built. A later analysis assigned V and J genes by comparing TCR nucleotide sequences with IMGT/GENE-DB human TR gene sequences. In a later analysis, CDR3 sequences and most-parsimonious VDJ recombination scenarios were assigned using the TCRdist pipeline. In a later analysis, every TCR beta chain was defined by the combination of its CDR3 amino acid sequence and its V-gene family, and reads without a unique V-gene family were dropped. To address suspected cross-contamination and a sequencing artifact, a later analysis removed some 620 highly shared, low-generation-probability nucleotide sequences. In a later analysis, a clonal expansion index for each public chain was calculated from normalized within-repertoire ranks of inferred template counts. In a later analysis, generation probabilities were computed using a VDJ recombination model fitted to out-of-frame rearrangements, and the results were checked against IGoR. In a later analysis, hypergeometric tests were used to score TCR-TCR, TCR-HLA and TCR-CMV co-occurrence, with a repertoire-size bias correction applied to TCR pairs. In a later analysis, false discovery rates were estimated by permuting HLA or CMV assignments 20 times. In a later analysis, co-occurring TCRs were grouped using DBSCAN, and TCRdist sequence similarity was added for clustering within HLA-allele-positive subsets. Repertoires with fewer than 30,000 or more than 120,000 public chains, plus five repertoires with anomalous nucleotide sharing, were excluded from co-occurrence clustering. The source is immuneACCESS, and TCRdb retained only in-frame sequences with V and J called. Part of the clones is not carried over; for the studies checked, unresolved V genes explain less than half of this, and the remainder is unexplained. The V and J calls and the clone size are those of that table, but D and trimming were determined from the DNA. For this sample there are about 160,000 clones; approximately 76% appear just once. Clones ranked in the top ten supply roughly 1.9% of the sample.

The CDR3 measures 12 amino acids from cysteine to phenylalanine. Here the CDR3 DNA is all that survives: 36 bases in frame from base 1. Based on the germline V gene (reference sequence), the CDR1 and CDR2 sequences are MNHNY and SVGAGI. Compared with germline, V lacks 5 bases and J lacks 13 bases; bases without a gene match: 6. Points the paper makes about the study in general: Most TCR sequences were observed very rarely across donors, whereas some public TCRs were present in many individuals. In a later analysis, HLA-associated TCR beta chains showed more clonal expansion and lower generation probabilities than non-associated chains that were equally common. A later analysis reported that several top co-occurrence clusters appeared linked to parvovirus B19, influenza, CMV and Epstein-Barr virus. It was suggested by the authors that the approach could potentially be generalized to other disease states and immunological phenotypes. For the cohort, immune exposure information was limited to CMV serostatus. An earlier analysis of approximately 590 of the donors showed that most TCR beta V segments appeared in productive rearrangements either about 87% or about 30% of the time, which broadly matched IMGT annotations. Because HLA typing was missing for some donors at each locus, association tests included only the typed subset. According to a later analysis, most CMV-associated TCR beta chains appeared to be HLA-restricted, and the HLA associations seemed to be driven largely by CMV exposure. A further reported finding was that TCR beta sequences accurately predicted the HLA-A and HLA-B alleles for most subjects in the first cohort. Specific HLA alleles were associated with about 17,000 TCR beta sequences at a false discovery rate of 0.05 in a later analysis. V-gene and J-gene trimming of TCR beta chains was associated with a missense DCLRE1C variant in a later genetic analysis, and the association was replicated in an independent cohort. Approximately 18 rarely observed V segments, including chromosome 9 orphons, were excluded from the earlier analysis of a few hundred of the donors because counts were too low. The classifier was reported to diagnose cytomegalovirus status with high specificity and sensitivity in both the original and validation cohorts. The study listed 164 TCR beta chains as associated with cytomegalovirus. Roughly uniform sequencing depth across donors was assumed in presence/absence analyses, although this assumption may not hold. Linkage disequilibrium might explain the correlated functional status among segregating V segments, but an unknown experimental factor could not be excluded. In this cohort, only TCR beta chains were sequenced, and detectable features were limited by the absence of alpha or paired-chain data. The sequencing pipeline was judged likely to have produced a cluster of highly shared sequence variants as a technical artifact. The 87-base-pair reads could not distinguish some IMGT-functional V segments, including TRBV6-2 and TRBV6-3, so those segments were excluded. When HLA alleles, especially DR and DQ, strongly co-occurred, attributing TCR associations to individual alleles was difficult. A later analysis found that TCR association rates varied across HLA loci, with DRB1 alleles showing the most associated TCRs and HLA-C alleles the fewest. Three of the identified cytomegalovirus-associated TCR beta chains were confirmed in vitro to be specific for cytomegalovirus antigens. Compared with the approximately 720-donor mean, donors in an Asian-associated ancestry cluster had fewer N-insertions in productive TCRs, according to a later genetic analysis.

This clone was detected only once. There is no known antigen for this receptor. No clone much larger than this one lies a single base away; base qualities are absent. This clonotype originated in a female donor in good health and CMV-seronegative. Input material: PBMCs. The sequence links TRBV6-6 to TRBJ1-4, with 8 bases aligning to TRBD1. The DNA sequence follows: TGTGCCAGCAGTATGACAGGGGTGGGACTGTTTTTT. Its amino acids are CASSMTGVGLFF.